This T cell receptor beta chain emerged from a study of cytomegalovirus exposure and HLA in healthy donors. From germline, CDR1 is SNHLY and CDR2 FYNNEI. Losses at the gene ends were 8 bases for V and 5 bases for J; bases not matched to a gene: 7. This CDR3 is built from 13 residues. The assay was immunoSEQ multiplex PCR, and TCRdb's table has in-frame clones only and misses some. The data show roughly 100,000 clones, about 88% seen once. Note on this clone: Its antigen is currently unknown.

Findings and caveats of the study: Most sequenced TCRs were rare (though some public TCRs occurred in many donors). Clusters of TCRs from the first cohort tended to co-occur in the roughly 120 validation repertoires (as a later analysis found). Cytomegalovirus association was listed for 150 to 200 TCR beta chains.

Specimen: PBMCs. The J gene is TRBJ2-3, the V gene TRBV2; 7 bases align to TRBD2. The TCR originated in a woman younger than 35 in good health and CMV-seropositive. DNA of the CDR3: TGTGCCAGCGTCGGACTAGTTAGAGATACGCAGTATTTT. Encoded protein: CASVGLVRDTQYF.